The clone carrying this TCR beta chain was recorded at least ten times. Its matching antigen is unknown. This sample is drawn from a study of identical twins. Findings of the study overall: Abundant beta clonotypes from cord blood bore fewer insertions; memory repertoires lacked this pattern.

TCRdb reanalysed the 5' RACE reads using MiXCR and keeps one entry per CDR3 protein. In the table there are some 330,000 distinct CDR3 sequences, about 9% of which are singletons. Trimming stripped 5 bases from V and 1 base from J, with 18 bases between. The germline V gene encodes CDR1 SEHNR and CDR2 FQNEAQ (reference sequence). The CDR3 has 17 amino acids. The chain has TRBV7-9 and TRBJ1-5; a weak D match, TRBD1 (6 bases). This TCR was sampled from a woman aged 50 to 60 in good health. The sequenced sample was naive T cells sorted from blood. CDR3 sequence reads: CASSNAFQGKSNQPQHF. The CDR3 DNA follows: TGTGCCAGCAGCAACGCCTTCCAGGGGAAGAGCAATCAGCCCCAGCATTTT.